A selection of T cell receptor beta chains follows, all from one sample in a study of T-cell reconstitution after alpha-beta-depleted transplantation in children. TCRdb redid the calling of the PCR reads with MiXCR, one entry per CDR3 protein. The profile shows under 70,000 distinct CDR3 sequences, 11% of them singletons. The specimen was PBMCs, collected before TCRalphabeta/CD19-depleted stem cell transplant. These receptors all stem from a boy aged 5-17 years with acute myeloid leukemia, due to receive a stem cell transplant. Each CDR3 is given with its conserved first and last residue. The D gene is left open where the match is weak. Clone size is given as how often the clone was seen (once, few, many) or a class if it is expanded.

many TRBD2 TRBJ2-1 TRBV12-3/TRBV12-4 CASSSQVAGVGNEQFF TGTGCCAGCAGTTCTCAAGTAGCGGGAGTTGGGAATGAGCAGTTCTTC
many - TRBJ2-3 TRBV10-1 CASNRGGGTQYF TGCGCCAGCAATAGGGGGGGAGGTACGCAGTATTTT
many TRBD2 TRBJ2-3 TRBV29-1 CSVGNKRGVTDTQYF TGCAGCGTTGGTAATAAGCGGGGGGTCACAGATACGCAGTATTTT
many - TRBJ1-2 TRBV19 CASSITGSYGYTF TGTGCCAGTAGTATTACAGGGTCCTATGGCTACACCTTC
many - TRBJ2-5 TRBV7-2 CASSFFSGETQYF TGTGCCAGCAGCTTCTTTTCTGGGGAGACCCAGTACTTC
many - TRBJ2-5 TRBV6-5 CASSYGTLETQYF TGTGCCAGCAGTTACGGGACCTTGGAGACCCAGTACTTC
many - TRBJ1-6 TRBV2 CASRMISYNSPLHF TGTGCCAGCAGGATGATTTCCTATAATTCACCCCTCCACTTT
many - TRBJ2-1 TRBV4-3 CASSQAGLYNEQFF TGCGCCAGCAGCCAAGCAGGGCTTTACAATGAGCAGTTCTTC
once - TRBJ2-7 TRBV27 CASSSLTAMGEQYF TGTGCCAGCAGTTCGTTGACAGCGATGGGCGAGCAGTACTTC
many - TRBJ1-4 TRBV5-1 CASSLAGREKLFF TGCGCCAGCAGCTTGGCAGGGAGGGAAAAACTGTTTTTT
many - TRBJ2-5 TRBV12-3/TRBV12-4 CASSLNSAQETQYF TGTGCCAGCAGTTTGAACAGCGCACAAGAGACCCAGTACTTC
many - TRBJ2-1 TRBV4-1 CASSQDSGAGGGHYNEQFF TGCGCCAGCAGCCAAGATTCCGGGGCTGGCGGGGGCCACTACAATGAGCAGTTCTTC
many TRBD1 TRBJ1-1 TRBV28 CASSLFGTGGTEAFF TGTGCCAGCAGTTTATTTGGGACAGGAGGGACTGAAGCTTTCTTT
many - TRBJ2-1 TRBV4-1 CASSHPRGGTANEQFF TGCGCCAGCAGCCACCCCAGGGGGGGAACTGCCAATGAGCAGTTCTTC
many - TRBJ2-3 TRBV7-2 CASSWPGRALHTQYF TGTGCCAGCAGCTGGCCCGGACGAGCGCTCCATACGCAGTATTTT